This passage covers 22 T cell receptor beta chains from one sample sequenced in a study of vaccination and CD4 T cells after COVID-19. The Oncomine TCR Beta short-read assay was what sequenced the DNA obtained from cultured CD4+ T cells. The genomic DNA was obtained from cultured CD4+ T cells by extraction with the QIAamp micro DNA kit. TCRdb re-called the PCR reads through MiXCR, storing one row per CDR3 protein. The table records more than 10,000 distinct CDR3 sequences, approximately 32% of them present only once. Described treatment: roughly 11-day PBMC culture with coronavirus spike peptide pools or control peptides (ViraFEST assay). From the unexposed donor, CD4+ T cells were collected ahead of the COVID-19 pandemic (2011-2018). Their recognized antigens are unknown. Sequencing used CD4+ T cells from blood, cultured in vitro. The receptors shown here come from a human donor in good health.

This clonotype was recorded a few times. CDR3 sequence (DNA): TGTGCCACCAGTGATTACGGGACAGGGTATTCGGAGACCCAGTACTTC. Translated: CATSDYGTGYSETQYF. The V gene is TRBV24-1, the J gene TRBJ2-5; 9 bases are shared with TRBD1. CDR1 and CDR2 from the germline V gene are KGHDR and SFDVKD. CDR3 length: 16 residues. V was clipped by 2 bases and J by 5 bases; unmatched bases: 8.

The CDR3 DNA is TGTGCCAGCAGCCTAAGACTAGCGGGGACCCAAGAGACCCAGTACTTC. It translates to CASSLRLAGTQETQYF. The V call is TRBV5-4, the J call TRBJ2-5; 11 bases line up with TRBD2. Germline V lookup: CDR1 SGHNT, CDR2 YYREEE (reference sequence). V lost 4 bases to trimming and J lost 1 base; unmatched junction nucleotides: 6. The CDR3 consists of 16 residues.

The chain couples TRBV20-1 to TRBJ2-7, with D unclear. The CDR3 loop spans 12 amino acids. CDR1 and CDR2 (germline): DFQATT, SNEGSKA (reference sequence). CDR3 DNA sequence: TGCAGCCCCGGCGCTAGGCCTTACGAGCAGTACTTC. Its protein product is CSPGARPYEQYF.

The CDR3 is CASSEAPHSEQYF. The CDR3 DNA sequence: TGTGCCAGCAGTGAAGCCCCCCACTCCGAGCAGTACTTC. This chain links TRBV2 with TRBJ2-7; D call uncertain. The CDR3 is 13 amino acids. Trimming stripped 0 bases from V and 6 bases from J, with 9 bases between. CDR1 SNHLY and CDR2 FYNNEI come from the germline V gene. The whole variable domain, remainder taken from reference TRBV2 and TRBJ2-7, is EPEVTQTPSHQVTQMGQEVILRCVPISNHLYFYWYRQILGQKVEFLVSFYNNEISEKSEIFDDQFSVERPDGSNFTLKIRSTKLEDSAMYFCASSEAPHSEQYFGPGTRLTVT.

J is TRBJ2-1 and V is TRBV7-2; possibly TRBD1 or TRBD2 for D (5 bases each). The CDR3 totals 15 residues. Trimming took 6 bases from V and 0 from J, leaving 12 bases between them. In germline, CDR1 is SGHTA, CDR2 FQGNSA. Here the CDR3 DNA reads TGTGCCAGCAGACGGGACGTTAGCTCCTACAATGAGCAGTTCTTC. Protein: CASRRDVSSYNEQFF.

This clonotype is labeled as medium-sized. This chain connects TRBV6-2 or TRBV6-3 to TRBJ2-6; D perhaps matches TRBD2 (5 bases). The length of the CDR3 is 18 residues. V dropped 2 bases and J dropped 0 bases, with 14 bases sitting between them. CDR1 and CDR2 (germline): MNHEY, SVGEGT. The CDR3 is CASSYGLGQNSGANVLTF. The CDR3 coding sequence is TGTGCCAGCAGTTACGGACTTGGCCAAAACTCTGGGGCCAACGTCCTGACTTTC.

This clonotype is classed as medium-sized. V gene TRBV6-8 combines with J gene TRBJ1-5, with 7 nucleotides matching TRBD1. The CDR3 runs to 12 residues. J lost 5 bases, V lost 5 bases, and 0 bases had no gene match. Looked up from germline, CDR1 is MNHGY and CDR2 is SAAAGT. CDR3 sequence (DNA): TGTGCCAGCAGTGACAGGGATCAGCCCCAGCATTTT. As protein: CASSDRDQPQHF.

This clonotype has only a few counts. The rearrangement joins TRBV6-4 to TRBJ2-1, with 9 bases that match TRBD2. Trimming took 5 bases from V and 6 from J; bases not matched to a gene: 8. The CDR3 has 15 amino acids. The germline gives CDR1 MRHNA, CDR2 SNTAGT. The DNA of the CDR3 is TGTGCCAGCAGTCCGGAGGGCGGGAGGGCCAATGAGCAGTTCTTC. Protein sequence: CASSPEGGRANEQFF.

CDR3 sequence (DNA): TGTGCCAGCAGCCCAAGCCTTGGGTCCCTCGGACAGGGGGCTAACGGGGAGCTGTTTTTT. Translation gives CASSPSLGSLGQGANGELFF. The V call is TRBV28, the J call TRBJ2-2; 11 positions agree with TRBD1. There are 20 residues in the CDR3. Germline CDR1 reads MDHEN; CDR2 reads SYDVKM. J gave up 7 bases and V 6 bases, and 22 bases lay outside the gene matches.

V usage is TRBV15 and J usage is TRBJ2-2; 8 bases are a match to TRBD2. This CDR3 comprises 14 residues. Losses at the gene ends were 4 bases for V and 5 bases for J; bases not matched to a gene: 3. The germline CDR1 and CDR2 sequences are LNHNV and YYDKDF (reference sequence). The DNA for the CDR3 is TGTGCCACCAGCACAAAGCGGGAGACCGGGGAGCTGTTTTTT. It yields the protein CATSTKRETGELFF.

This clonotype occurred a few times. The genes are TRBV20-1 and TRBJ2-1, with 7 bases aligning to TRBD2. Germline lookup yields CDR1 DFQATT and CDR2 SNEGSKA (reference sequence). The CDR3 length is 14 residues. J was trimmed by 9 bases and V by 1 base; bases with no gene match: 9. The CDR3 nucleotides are TGCAGTGCTAGAGGGGTCCTTTGGGAGGGTGAGCAGTTCTTC. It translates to CSARGVLWEGEQFF.

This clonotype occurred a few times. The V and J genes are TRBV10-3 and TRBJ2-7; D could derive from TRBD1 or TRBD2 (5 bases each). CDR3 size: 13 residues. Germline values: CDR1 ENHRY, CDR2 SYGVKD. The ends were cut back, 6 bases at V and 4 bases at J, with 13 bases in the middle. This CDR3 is CAISDGTKYEQYF. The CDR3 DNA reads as TGTGCCATCAGCGATGGGACCAAATACGAGCAGTACTTC.

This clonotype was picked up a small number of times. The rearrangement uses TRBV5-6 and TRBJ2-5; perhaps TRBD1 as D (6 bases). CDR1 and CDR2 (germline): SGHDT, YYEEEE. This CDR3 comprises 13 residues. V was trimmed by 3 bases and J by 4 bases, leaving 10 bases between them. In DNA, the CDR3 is TGTGCCAGCAGCTCTGCAGGGGTAGAGACCCAGTACTTC. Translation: CASSSAGVETQYF.

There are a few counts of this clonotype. CDR3 loop: CASSARLARGPTGELFF. The CDR3 nucleotides are TGCGCCAGCAGCGCCCGACTAGCGCGAGGACCCACCGGGGAGCTGTTTTTT. This chain connects TRBV4-1 to TRBJ2-2, with 8 bases that match TRBD2. The CDR3 totals 17 residues. After removal of 5 bases from V and 4 bases from J, the junction contained 12 bases not matched to a gene. Germline values: CDR1 MGHRA, CDR2 YSYEKL.

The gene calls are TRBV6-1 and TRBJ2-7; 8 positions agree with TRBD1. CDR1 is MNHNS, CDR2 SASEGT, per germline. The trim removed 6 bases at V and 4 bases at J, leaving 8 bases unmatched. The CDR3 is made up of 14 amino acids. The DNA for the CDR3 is TGTGCCAGCAGAGGGGCAGGGGGCCCATACGAGCAGTACTTC. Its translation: CASRGAGGPYEQYF.

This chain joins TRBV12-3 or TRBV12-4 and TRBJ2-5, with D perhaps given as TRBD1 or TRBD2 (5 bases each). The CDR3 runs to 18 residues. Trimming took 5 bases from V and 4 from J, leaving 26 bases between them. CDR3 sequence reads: CASSPTPLGWGWSETQYF. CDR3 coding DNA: TGTGCCAGCAGTCCAACCCCGTTGGGTTGGGGGTGGTCAGAGACCCAGTACTTC.

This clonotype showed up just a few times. The CDR3 sequence: CASTEEMNRGQETQYF. The DNA for the CDR3 is TGTGCCAGCACAGAGGAAATGAACAGGGGGCAAGAGACCCAGTACTTC. The chain uses TRBV28 and TRBJ2-5; TRBD1 agrees at 8 bases. The CDR3 runs 16 residues. After removal of 7 bases from V and 2 bases from J, the junction contained 12 bases not matched to a gene. Germline CDR1 is MDHEN and CDR2 is SYDVKM.

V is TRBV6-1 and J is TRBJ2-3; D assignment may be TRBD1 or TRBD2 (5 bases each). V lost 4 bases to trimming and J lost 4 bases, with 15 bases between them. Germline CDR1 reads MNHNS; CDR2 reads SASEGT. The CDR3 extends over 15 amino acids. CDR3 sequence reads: CASSGDEAKPDTQYF. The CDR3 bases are TGTGCCAGCAGTGGGGACGAAGCAAAACCAGATACGCAGTATTTT.

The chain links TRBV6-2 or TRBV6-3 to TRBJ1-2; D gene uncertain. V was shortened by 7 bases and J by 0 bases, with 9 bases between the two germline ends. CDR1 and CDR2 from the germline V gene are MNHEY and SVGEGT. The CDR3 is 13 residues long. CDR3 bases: TGTGCCAGCACCCCTGATGCTAACTATGGCTACACCTTC. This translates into CASTPDANYGYTF.

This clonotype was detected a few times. The DNA for the CDR3 is TGTGCCAGCAGTTTACCGCAGGCCGTGGATGGCTACACCTTC. It encodes CASSLPQAVDGYTF. The gene calls are TRBV28 and TRBJ1-2; no definite D call. This CDR3 region has 14 residues. V lost 2 bases to trimming and J lost 6 bases, with 13 bases between them. Per germline, CDR1 MDHEN and CDR2 SYDVKM.

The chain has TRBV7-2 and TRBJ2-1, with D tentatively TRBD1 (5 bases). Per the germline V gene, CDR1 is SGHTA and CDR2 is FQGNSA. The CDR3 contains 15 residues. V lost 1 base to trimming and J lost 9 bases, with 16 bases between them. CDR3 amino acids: CASSLEVRKRGEQFF. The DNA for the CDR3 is TGTGCCAGCAGCTTAGAGGTGAGGAAAAGGGGTGAGCAGTTCTTC.

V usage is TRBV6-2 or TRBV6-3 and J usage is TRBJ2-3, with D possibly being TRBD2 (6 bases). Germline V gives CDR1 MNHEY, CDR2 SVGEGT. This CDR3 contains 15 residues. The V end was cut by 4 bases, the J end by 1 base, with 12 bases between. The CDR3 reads CASSSSWGGTDTQYF. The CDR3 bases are TGTGCCAGCAGTTCGTCTTGGGGGGGCACAGATACGCAGTATTTT.